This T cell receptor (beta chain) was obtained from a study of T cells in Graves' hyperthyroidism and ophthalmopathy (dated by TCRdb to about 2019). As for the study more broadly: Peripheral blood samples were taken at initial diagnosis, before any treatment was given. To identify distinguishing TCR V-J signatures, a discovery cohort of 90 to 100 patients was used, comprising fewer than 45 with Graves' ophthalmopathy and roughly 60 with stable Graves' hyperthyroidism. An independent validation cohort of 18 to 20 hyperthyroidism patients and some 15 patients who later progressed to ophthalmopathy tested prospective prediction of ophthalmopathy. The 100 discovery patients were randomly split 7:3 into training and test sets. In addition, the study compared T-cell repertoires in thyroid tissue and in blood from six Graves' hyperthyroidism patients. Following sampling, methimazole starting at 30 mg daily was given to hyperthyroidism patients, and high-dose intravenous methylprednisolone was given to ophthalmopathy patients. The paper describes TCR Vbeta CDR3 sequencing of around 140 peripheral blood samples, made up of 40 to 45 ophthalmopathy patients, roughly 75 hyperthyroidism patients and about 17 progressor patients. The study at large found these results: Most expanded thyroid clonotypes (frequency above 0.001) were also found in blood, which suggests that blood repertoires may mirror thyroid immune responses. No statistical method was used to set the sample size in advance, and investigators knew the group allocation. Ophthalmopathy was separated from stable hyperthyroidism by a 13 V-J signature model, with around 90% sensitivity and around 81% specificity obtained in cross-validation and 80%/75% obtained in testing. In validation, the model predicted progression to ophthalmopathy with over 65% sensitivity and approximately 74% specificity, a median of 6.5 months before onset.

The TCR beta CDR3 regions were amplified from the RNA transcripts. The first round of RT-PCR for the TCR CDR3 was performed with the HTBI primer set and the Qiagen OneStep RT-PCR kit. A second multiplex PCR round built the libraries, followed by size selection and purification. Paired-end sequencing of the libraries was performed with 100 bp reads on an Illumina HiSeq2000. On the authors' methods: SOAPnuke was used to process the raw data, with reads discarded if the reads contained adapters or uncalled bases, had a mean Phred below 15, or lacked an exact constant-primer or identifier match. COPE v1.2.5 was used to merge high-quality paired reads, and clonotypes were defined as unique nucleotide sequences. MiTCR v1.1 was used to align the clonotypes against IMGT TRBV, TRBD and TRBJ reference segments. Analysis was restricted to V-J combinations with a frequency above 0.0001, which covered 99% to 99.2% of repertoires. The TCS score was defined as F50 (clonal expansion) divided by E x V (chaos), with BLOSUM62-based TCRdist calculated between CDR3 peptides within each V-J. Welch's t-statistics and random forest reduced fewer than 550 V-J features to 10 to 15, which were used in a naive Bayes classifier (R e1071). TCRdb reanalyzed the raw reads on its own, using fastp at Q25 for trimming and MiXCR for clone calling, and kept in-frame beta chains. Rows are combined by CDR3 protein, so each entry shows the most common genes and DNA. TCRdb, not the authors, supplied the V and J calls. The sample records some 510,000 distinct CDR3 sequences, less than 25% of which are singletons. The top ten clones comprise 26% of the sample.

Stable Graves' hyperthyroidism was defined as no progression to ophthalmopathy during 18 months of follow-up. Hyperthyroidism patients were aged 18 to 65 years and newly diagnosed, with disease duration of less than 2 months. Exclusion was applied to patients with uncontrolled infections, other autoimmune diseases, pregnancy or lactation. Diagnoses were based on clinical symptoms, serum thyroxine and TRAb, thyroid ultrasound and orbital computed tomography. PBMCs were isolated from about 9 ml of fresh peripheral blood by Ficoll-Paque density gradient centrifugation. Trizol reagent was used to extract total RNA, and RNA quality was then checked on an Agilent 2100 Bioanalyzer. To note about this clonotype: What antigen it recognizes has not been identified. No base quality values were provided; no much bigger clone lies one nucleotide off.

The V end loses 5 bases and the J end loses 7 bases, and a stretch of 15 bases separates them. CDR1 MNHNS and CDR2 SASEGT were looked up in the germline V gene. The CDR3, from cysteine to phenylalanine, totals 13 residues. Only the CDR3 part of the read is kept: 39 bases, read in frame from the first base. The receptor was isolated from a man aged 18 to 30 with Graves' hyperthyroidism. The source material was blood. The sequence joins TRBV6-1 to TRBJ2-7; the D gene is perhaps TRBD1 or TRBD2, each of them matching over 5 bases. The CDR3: CASSLGTLLEQYF. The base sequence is TGTGCCAGCAGTCTAGGGACGTTGTTGGAGCAGTACTTC.